Shown below are 6 T cell receptor beta chains from a single sample sequenced in a study of blood T cell repertoires in COVID-19. Generated by immunoSEQ multiplex PCR, the TCRdb table keeps only in-frame clones and is missing some. The sample holds 300,000 to 350,000 clones, roughly 89% seen once. The sample taken for sequencing was PBMCs or T cells enriched from blood (not recorded which). All receptors come from a woman aged 18-35 years who had recovered from COVID-19.

The V gene is TRBV5-4, the J gene TRBJ2-7, with TRBD2 identical over 13 bases. V was clipped by 4 bases and J by 7 bases; unmatched bases: 23. This CDR3 region has 20 residues. From germline, CDR1 is SGHNT and CDR2 YYREEE (reference sequence). The CDR3 bases are TGTGCCAGCAGCCCGCGCGCACGGACTAGCGGGAGAACAGCCAGTAGGGAGCAGTACTTC. It specifies CASSPRARTSGRTASREQYF.

The V gene is TRBV5-5, the J gene TRBJ2-7, with 8 nucleotides matching TRBD1. The CDR3 sequence is 15 residues long. CDR1 and CDR2 (germline): SGHKS, YYEKEE (reference sequence). Unmatched junction bases numbered 13, after V lost 4 bases and J lost 7 bases. The CDR3, as DNA: TGTGCCAGCAGCCCAATTCGGGGGAACAGGGGGGAGCAGTACTTC. Protein product: CASSPIRGNRGEQYF. The variable domain in full, with the rest retrieved from reference TRBV5-5 and TRBJ2-7, is DAGVTQSPTHLIKTRGQQVTLRCSPISGHKSVSWYQQVLGQGPQFIFQYYEKEERGRGNFPDRFSARQFPNYSSELNVNALLLGDSALYLCASSPIRGNRGEQYFGPGTRLTVT.

The V call is TRBV16, the J call TRBJ1-3; D is unclear. V lost 5 bases and J 0 bases, leaving 17 bases between the germline ends. The CDR3 runs to 17 residues. In germline, CDR1 is KGHSY, CDR2 FQNENV. CDR3 amino acids: CASSLPLGSVSGNTIYF. DNA for the CDR3: TGTGCCAGCAGCTTACCTCTTGGCAGCGTCTCTGGAAACACCATATATTTT. The whole variable domain, remainder taken from reference TRBV16 and TRBJ1-3, is GEEVAQTPKHLVRGEGQKAKLYCAPIKGHSYVFWYQQVLKNEFKFLISFQNENVFDETGMPKERFSAKCLPNSPCSLEIQATKLEDSAVYFCASSLPLGSVSGNTIYFGEGSWLTVV.

This chain links TRBV19 with TRBJ2-1; 8 positions agree with TRBD1. CDR3 length: 13 residues. Losses at the gene ends were 8 bases for V and 8 bases for J; bases not matched to a gene: 8. CDR1 and CDR2 from the germline V gene are LNHDA and SQIVND (reference sequence). The CDR3 sequence: CASEAGRGHEQFF. CDR3 DNA: TGTGCCAGTGAAGCGGGCAGGGGGCATGAGCAGTTCTTC.

This clone came up a few times. The V gene is TRBV19, the J gene TRBJ1-1; D possibly corresponds to TRBD1 (6 bases). V dropped 7 bases and J dropped 4 bases, with 16 bases sitting between them. Germline CDR1 reads LNHDA; CDR2 reads SQIVND (reference sequence). This CDR3 contains 14 residues. The CDR3 loop reads CASTHRAQATEAFF. The CDR3 DNA follows: TGTGCCAGTACCCACAGGGCACAGGCCACTGAAGCTTTCTTT.

The rearrangement links TRBV7-6 to TRBJ1-3; TRBD1 agrees at 7 bases. The CDR3 extends over 15 amino acids. V lost 2 bases, J lost 0 bases, and 1 base stayed unmatched. CDR1 and CDR2 (germline): SGHVS, FNYEAQ. The CDR3 DNA reads TGTGCCAGCAGCTTAAACAGGGGCTCTGGAAACACCATATATTTT. It specifies CASSLNRGSGNTIYF. The whole variable domain, remainder taken from reference TRBV7-6 and TRBJ1-3, is GAGVSQSPRYKVTKRGQDVALRCDPISGHVSLYWYRQALGQGPEFLTYFNYEAQQDKSGLPNDRFSAERPEGSISTLTIQRTEQRDSAMYRCASSLNRGSGNTIYFGEGSWLTVV.